The T cell receptor (beta chain) under discussion was sequenced for a study of identical twins. Study-level points and caveats: The degree of excess twin sharing was weaker in beta out-of-frame sequences.

The donor group consisted entirely of healthy Caucasians. One entry per CDR3 protein, called by TCRdb with MiXCR from the 5' RACE reads. The sample has nearly 900,000 distinct CDR3 sequences, roughly an eighth seen once. Comment on this clonotype: The antigen remains unidentified.

From germline, CDR1 is MNHNS and CDR2 SASEGT. The CDR3 length is 16 residues. Trimming shortened V by 0 bases and J by 7 bases, and 19 bases separated the two germline ends. These data are also associated with another study on yellow fever vaccine responses in identical twins. That source reports: Vaccine-induced T cell responses in twins were reportedly observed to appear partly convergent, partly personalized.

The V call is TRBV6-1, the J call TRBJ2-7; possibly TRBD1 or TRBD2 for D (6 bases each). Specimen: PBMCs. This sequence originates from a young woman in good health. CDR3 amino acids: CASSEARGLALVEQYF. For the CDR3, the DNA is TGTGCCAGCAGTGAAGCCCGGGGGCTAGCCCTTGTAGAGCAGTACTTC.